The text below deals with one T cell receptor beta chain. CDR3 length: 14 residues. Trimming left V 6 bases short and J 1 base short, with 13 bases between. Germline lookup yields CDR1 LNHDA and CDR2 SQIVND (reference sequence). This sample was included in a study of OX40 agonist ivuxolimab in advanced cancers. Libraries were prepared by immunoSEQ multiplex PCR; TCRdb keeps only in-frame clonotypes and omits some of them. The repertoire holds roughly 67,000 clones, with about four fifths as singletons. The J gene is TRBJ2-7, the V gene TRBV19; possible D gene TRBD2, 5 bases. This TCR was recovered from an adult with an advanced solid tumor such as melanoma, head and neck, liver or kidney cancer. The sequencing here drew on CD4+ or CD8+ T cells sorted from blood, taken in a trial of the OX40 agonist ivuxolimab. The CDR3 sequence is CASSRGLISYEQYF. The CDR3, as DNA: TGTGCCAGTAGCAGAGGACTTATTTCCTACGAGCAGTACTTC.